This T cell receptor (beta chain) originates from a study of cytomegalovirus exposure and HLA in healthy donors. This clone was recorded a few times. Its antigen is unidentified. V lost 1 base to trimming and J lost 4 bases; unmatched junction nucleotides: 3. CDR1 is LGHNT and CDR2 is FRNRAP in the germline V gene. This CDR3 has 15 amino acids. With 60 Vbeta and 13 Jbeta primers, the PCR was carried out. Measured with immunoSEQ multiplex PCR; TCRdb has only the in-frame clones, and not every one. This table has around 120,000 clones, about 80% appearing once. General observations from the study: Confirmation was obtained in vitro that three CMV-associated chains are specific for CMV antigens.

The genes are TRBV12-5 and TRBJ1-1; TRBD1 agrees at 10 bases. The receptor was derived from a girl aged 2 to 10 in good health and CMV-seronegative. Sequencing used PBMCs. The CDR3 DNA is TGTGCTAGTGGTTTGGGGACAGGGGGAGGCACTGAAGCTTTCTTT. It encodes CASGLGTGGGTEAFF.